This T cell receptor beta chain was identified during a study of lymphopenia after photon versus proton radiotherapy. CDR1 is SGHRS, CDR2 YFSETQ, per germline. The CDR3 covers 16 residues. The ends lost 4 bases at V and 5 bases at J; junction bases unmatched: 13. Produced via immunoSEQ multiplex PCR; TCRdb's table is partial and in-frame only. The top ten clones hold roughly 10% of a sample with 65,000 to 75,000 clones, around 87% of them seen once. The starting material was peripheral blood, obtained from a patient treated with proton-based radiotherapy. This clonotype originated in an elderly man with esophageal cancer. The chain recombines TRBV5-1 with TRBJ2-3, with 7 bases fitting TRBD2. The CDR3 spells CASSPERGRPGDTQYF. The CDR3, as DNA: TGCGCCAGCAGCCCGGAGCGGGGTAGGCCTGGAGATACGCAGTATTTT.